One and the same sample provided the 5 T cell receptor beta chains below, sequenced in a study of cytotoxic CD8 clonotypes in ibrutinib-treated CLL. The assay was immunoSEQ multiplex PCR, and TCRdb's table has in-frame clones only and misses some. Seen here are 90,000 to 150,000 clones, 55% to 75% observed once, and the top ten hold more than 35%. This sample comprised PBMCs, obtained after 24 months of ibrutinib treatment. The receptors originated from a human donor with chronic lymphocytic leukemia.

This clone turned up a few times. V and J are TRBV2 and TRBJ1-1, with D tentatively TRBD1 (6 bases). The CDR3 runs to 13 residues. Germline lookup yields CDR1 SNHLY and CDR2 FYNNEI. The germline V and J ends were trimmed by 6 bases and 1 base, with 9 bases remaining between them. The CDR3 DNA reads TGTGCCAGCAGCAAGGGGGGGAACACTGAAGCTTTCTTT. Translated: CASSKGGNTEAFF.

The chain employs TRBV5-1 and TRBJ1-1, with D uncertain. Germline CDR1 SGHRS, CDR2 YFSETQ. This CDR3 has 15 residues. V gave up 4 bases and J gave up 5 bases, with 18 bases separating them. The CDR3 DNA follows: TGCGCCAGCAGCACTGAACGGGCCAGCGGAACTGAAGCTTTCTTT. It encodes CASSTERASGTEAFF.

This clone was counted only a few times. Here the CDR3 DNA reads TGTGCCAGCAGCAGCGGGACCCGCACAGATACGCAGTATTTT. As protein: CASSSGTRTDTQYF. The chain employs TRBV7-3 and TRBJ2-3, with 7 bases lining up with TRBD2. The CDR3 is 14 residues long. Germline CDR1 SGHTA, CDR2 FQGTGA. J lost 1 base, V lost 5 bases, and 3 bases had no gene match.

This clone was picked up one time. The rearrangement uses TRBV6-6 and TRBJ2-7, with a tentative D call TRBD1 (5 bases). This CDR3 contains 13 residues. Germline V gives CDR1 MNHNY, CDR2 SVGAGI (reference sequence). V was trimmed by 6 bases and J by 5 bases, leaving 14 bases between them. This CDR3 reads CASREGVSNEQYF. The CDR3 DNA reads TGTGCCAGCAGGGAAGGGGTTAGCAACGAGCAGTACTTC.

The chain links TRBV30 to TRBJ1-5; 8 bases are a match to TRBD1. The germline V gene encodes CDR1 GTSNPN and CDR2 SVGIG (reference sequence). With 5 bases clipped from V and 4 bases from J, the junction kept 7 bases outside the gene matches. The CDR3 sequence is 14 residues long. CDR3 nucleotide sequence: TGTGCCTGGGGTACAGGGGGAGCGAATCAGCCCCAGCATTTT. It encodes CAWGTGGANQPQHF.